Shown below are 24 T cell receptor beta chains from a single sample sequenced in a study of cytomegalovirus exposure and HLA in healthy donors. Repertoires were generated with immunoSEQ multiplex PCR, while TCRdb's copy carries only in-frame clones and drops some. The sample lists some 150,000 clones; 88% were seen once. The sequenced sample consisted of PBMCs. Source of these receptors: a man between 18 and 29 years old in good health and CMV-seronegative.

V usage is TRBV6-1 and J usage is TRBJ1-5; maybe TRBD1 (6 bases). The V gene's germline CDR1 is MNHNS and CDR2 SASEGT. Deletions cut 2 bases from V and 6 bases from J, with 11 bases between. The length of the CDR3 is 14 residues. The DNA of the CDR3 is TGTGCCAGCAGTGAACTGGGGGCTAGTCAGCCCCAGCATTTT. Translating it yields CASSELGASQPQHF.

This clone was detected once. The V and J genes are TRBV5-4 and TRBJ2-7; 8 positions match TRBD1. The germline CDR1 and CDR2 sequences are SGHNT and YYREEE (reference sequence). The CDR3 runs to 13 residues. Trimming cost V 0 bases and J 4 bases; bases outside gene matches: 0. The DNA for the CDR3 is TGTGCCAGCAGCTTGGACAGGGGGTACGAGCAGTACGTC. It translates to CASSLDRGYEQYV.

The genes are TRBV7-9 and TRBJ2-1; D possibly corresponds to TRBD1 (5 bases). CDR1 and CDR2 (germline): SEHNR, FQNEAQ (reference sequence). The CDR3 contains 13 residues. Trimming stripped 3 bases from V and 4 bases from J, with 7 bases between. This CDR3 is CASSLTAYNEQFF. The CDR3 nucleotides are TGTGCCAGCAGCTTGACAGCGTACAATGAGCAGTTCTTC.

The chain recombines TRBV7-9 with TRBJ2-3; 12 positions agree with TRBD2. The junction had 0 bases not matched to a gene; V was cut back by 1 base and J by 1 base. This CDR3 spans 16 amino acids. Germline V gene data show CDR1 as SEHNR and CDR2 as FQNEAQ (reference sequence). The CDR3 DNA reads TGTGCCAGCAGCTTAGGGACTAGCGGGGGCACAGATACGCAGTATTTT. This encodes CASSLGTSGGTDTQYF. The full variable domain, rest sourced from reference TRBV7-9 and TRBJ2-3, is DTGVSQNPRHKITKRGQNVTFRCDPISEHNRLYWYRQTLGQGPEFLTYFQNEAQLEKSRLLSDRFSAERPKGSFSTLEIQRTEQGDSAMYLCASSLGTSGGTDTQYFGPGTRLTVL.

CDR3 bases: TGTGCCAGCAGCTCGACTAAGGGTTCCTACTACGAGCAGTACTTC. Residues: CASSSTKGSYYEQYF. The J gene is TRBJ2-7, the V gene TRBV5-4; possible D gene TRBD2, 5 bases. The CDR3 contains 15 residues. Trimming pared 3 bases from V and 3 bases from J, leaving 16 bases between. Germline assignment: CDR1 SGHNT and CDR2 YYREEE (reference sequence). Complete variable domain (other parts from reference TRBV5-4 and TRBJ2-7): ETGVTQSPTHLIKTRGQQVTLRCSSQSGHNTVSWYQQALGQGPQFIFQYYREEENGRGNFPPRFSGLQFPNYSSELNVNALELDDSALYLCASSSTKGSYYEQYFGPGTRLTVT.

This chain joins TRBV19 and TRBJ2-2; D might be TRBD1 (6 bases). Trimming shortened V by 7 bases and J by 5 bases, and 11 bases separated the two germline ends. The CDR3 sequence is 13 residues long. Germline V gene lookup returns CDR1 LNHDA and CDR2 SQIVND (reference sequence). The CDR3 protein is CASTPGVTGELFF. The DNA for the CDR3 is TGTGCCAGTACGCCAGGGGTAACCGGGGAGCTGTTTTTT.

This clone showed up many times. This sequence joins TRBV19 and TRBJ2-4; D is perhaps TRBD1 (6 bases). The germline V gene has CDR1 LNHDA and CDR2 SQIVND (reference sequence). This CDR3 has 16 residues. V lost 3 bases and J lost 2, with 14 bases in between. The CDR3 coding sequence is TGTGCCAGTAGTATTGGGTCAGGGGATTCCAAAAACATTCAGTACTTC. This sequence encodes CASSIGSGDSKNIQYF.

A few counts support this clone. This chain joins TRBV19 and TRBJ1-5, with D tentatively TRBD1 (6 bases). The V gene's germline CDR1 is LNHDA and CDR2 SQIVND (reference sequence). CDR3 size: 14 residues. Trimming took 7 bases from V and 3 from J, leaving 13 bases between them. In DNA form, the CDR3 reads TGTGCCAGTACTGGACAGTCAGCCAATCAGCCCCAGCATTTT. Translation gives CASTGQSANQPQHF.

This chain joins TRBV10-2 and TRBJ1-1, with 9 bases fitting TRBD1. The CDR3 sequence is 13 residues long. With 6 bases clipped from V and 2 bases from J, the junction kept 1 base outside the gene matches. Germline CDR1 and CDR2: WSHSY and SAAADI. CDR3 region: CASRGQGNTEAFF. DNA of the CDR3: TGCGCCAGCAGGGGACAGGGTAACACTGAAGCTTTCTTT.

This clone was recorded only once. The J gene is TRBJ1-1, the V gene TRBV27; D not resolved. The CDR3 covers 11 residues. Deletions cut 2 bases from V and 6 bases from J, with 4 bases between. Germline CDR1 reads MNHEY; CDR2 reads SMNVEV (reference sequence). The CDR3 DNA follows: TGTGCCAGCAGTTTAGGGCCTGAAGCTTTCTTT. As protein: CASSLGPEAFF.

The rearrangement links TRBV6-5 to TRBJ1-2; the match to TRBD1 covers 12 bases. CDR3 size: 15 residues. With 4 bases clipped from V and 3 bases from J, the junction kept 3 bases outside the gene matches. CDR1 is MNHEY and CDR2 is SVGAGI in the germline V gene. The CDR3 sequence: CASSSGDRGHYGYTF. As DNA, the CDR3 is TGTGCCAGCAGTTCTGGGGACAGGGGGCACTATGGCTACACCTTC.

The J gene is TRBJ1-1, the V gene TRBV7-9; D call uncertain. CDR3 length equals 12 residues. The V end was cut by 5 bases, the J end by 3 bases, with 7 bases between. CDR1 is SEHNR, CDR2 FQNEAQ, per germline (reference sequence). The CDR3 reads CASSLQDTEAFF. The CDR3 DNA is TGTGCCAGCAGCCTCCAGGACACTGAAGCTTTCTTT.

The chain recombines TRBV5-4 with TRBJ1-3, with D tentatively TRBD1 (5 bases). The CDR3 is made up of 16 amino acids. V was shortened by 3 bases and J by 0 bases, with 13 bases between the two germline ends. The germline V gene has CDR1 SGHNT and CDR2 YYREEE (reference sequence). The DNA of the CDR3 is TGTGCCAGCAGCTCAGAGACAGCTTACTCTGGAAACACCATATATTTT. This encodes CASSSETAYSGNTIYF.

The rearrangement links TRBV18 to TRBJ2-5; 7 bases align to TRBD1. V lost 4 bases to trimming and J lost 2 bases; unmatched junction nucleotides: 10. CDR1 is KGHSH and CDR2 is LQKENI in the germline V gene. The CDR3 runs 16 residues. CDR3 protein: CASSRNEGQTQETQYF. CDR3 nucleotide sequence: TGTGCCAGCTCACGAAACGAGGGACAGACACAAGAGACCCAGTACTTC.

V gene TRBV28 combines with J gene TRBJ2-7; perhaps TRBD1 as D (5 bases). The V end lost 8 bases, the J end lost 3 bases, and 11 bases lay between the germline ends. CDR3 length: 12 residues. Germline lookup yields CDR1 MDHEN and CDR2 SYDVKM. The CDR3 coding sequence is TGTGCCAGCTGCACCGACAGCTACGAGCAGTACTTC. This sequence encodes CASCTDSYEQYF.

The chain recombines TRBV2 with TRBJ1-2; D gene uncertain. This CDR3 has 14 amino acids. The germline CDR1 and CDR2 sequences are SNHLY and FYNNEI. Deletions cut 7 bases from V and 2 bases from J, with 14 bases between. CDR3 sequence (DNA): TGTGCCAGCACCGCCCAGACATCCAACTATGGCTACACCTTC. Translation: CASTAQTSNYGYTF.

This clone was seen a single time. The J gene is TRBJ1-5, the V gene TRBV18; 7 nucleotides match TRBD1. This CDR3 region has 15 residues. The V gene's germline CDR1 is KGHSH and CDR2 LQKENI. V shed 7 bases and J 7 bases; nucleotides not matched to a gene: 13. The CDR3 spells CASLSDRAYSQPQHF. In DNA, the CDR3 is TGTGCCAGCTTGTCCGACAGGGCCTACAGCCAGCCCCAGCATTTT.

V and J are TRBV2 and TRBJ2-7; 7 bases agree with TRBD1. Germline V gene data show CDR1 as SNHLY and CDR2 as FYNNEI. The trim removed 6 bases at V and 0 bases at J, leaving 11 bases unmatched. This CDR3 comprises 16 residues. Here the CDR3 reads CASSDPGTEGSYEQYV. The CDR3 DNA reads TGTGCCAGCAGCGACCCCGGGACAGAGGGCTCCTACGAGCAGTACGTC.

This chain links TRBV29-1 with TRBJ2-3; no clear D gene. The CDR3 runs 11 residues. Trimming removed 5 bases from V and 0 bases from J, with 3 bases in between. CDR1 is SQVTM, CDR2 ANQGSEA, per germline. CDR3 sequence reads: CSVQSTDTQYF. Written as DNA, the CDR3 is TGCAGCGTTCAGAGCACAGATACGCAGTATTTT.

This clone was found once. The rearrangement uses TRBV7-6 and TRBJ2-1, with 10 bases identical to TRBD2. The V gene's germline CDR1 is SGHVS and CDR2 FNYEAQ. V was pared by 6 bases and J by 5 bases, with 7 bases of the junction left unmatched. The CDR3 is made up of 15 amino acids. DNA of the CDR3: TGTGCCAGCAGGCCTGTAGCGGGAGGTCACAATGAGCAGTTCTTC. This encodes CASRPVAGGHNEQFF. Drawing the rest from reference TRBV7-6 and TRBJ2-1, the complete variable domain is GAGVSQSPRYKVTKRGQDVALRCDPISGHVSLYWYRQALGQGPEFLTYFNYEAQQDKSGLPNDRFSAERPEGSISTLTIQRTEQRDSAMYRCASRPVAGGHNEQFFGPGTRLTVL.

The V gene is TRBV7-2, the J gene TRBJ2-2; 9 bases are a match to TRBD1. The CDR3 is made up of 17 amino acids. V lost 5 bases and J lost 4; bases outside the gene matches: 11. Germline lookup yields CDR1 SGHTA and CDR2 FQGNSA. The CDR3 sequence is CASSALTGQGGTGELFF. The CDR3 DNA reads TGTGCCAGCAGCGCACTAACGGGACAGGGAGGCACCGGGGAGCTGTTTTTT.

This clone has just one count. The junction shows a germline mismatch at one end, possibly a read error. This chain links TRBV27 with TRBJ1-5; D uncertain. Germline lookup yields CDR1 MNHEY and CDR2 SMNVEV (reference sequence). The CDR3 sequence is 15 residues long. The CDR3 spells CASSLSLNSNQPQHF. The DNA of the CDR3 is TGTGCCAGCAGTCTATCACTTAATAGCAATCAGCCCCAGCATTTT.

This clone has a handful of counts. This chain connects TRBV12-2 to TRBJ2-7; TRBD1 was called by the table and not checked on the DNA. TRBV12-2 represents a pseudogene. The CDR3 contains 13 residues. The CDR3 DNA follows: TGTGCAAGTCGCTTAGTAACAGGGAGCGAGCAGTACGTC. It yields the protein CASRLVTGSEQYV.

The V call is TRBV4-3, the J call TRBJ2-3, with 8 positions matching TRBD2. CDR1 LGHNA and CDR2 YSLEER come from the germline V gene. J gave up 4 bases and V 0 bases, and 3 bases lay outside the gene matches. The CDR3 covers 15 residues. CDR3 bases: TGCGCCAGCAGCCAAGATCCGGGAGGGCCAGATACGCAGTATTTT. Translated, it gives CASSQDPGGPDTQYF.